This T cell receptor (beta chain) was observed in a study of patients and donors after allogeneic stem cell transplantation. Each CDR3 protein is one row after TCRdb ran MiXCR on the RT-PCR reads. The table lists 800,000 to 1,000,000 distinct CDR3 sequences, roughly 18% of them singletons. This clonotype was counted ten times or more. The clonotype originates from a human donor who was either an allogeneic HSCT recipient or a stem cell or donor lymphocyte infusion donor (not recorded which). It is not recorded whose cells these are; they may come from a transplant donor. The specimen was blood, either unsorted or a sorted T cell fraction (not recorded which).

Here the CDR3 reads CASGREPSTDTQYF. DNA of the CDR3: TGTGCTAGTGGACGAGAACCTAGCACAGATACGCAGTATTTT. The chain uses TRBV12-5 and TRBJ2-3; D gene ambiguous. The germline V and J ends were trimmed by 6 bases and 0 bases, with 10 bases remaining between them. The germline V gene encodes CDR1 LGHNT and CDR2 FRNRAP. The CDR3 runs to 14 residues.